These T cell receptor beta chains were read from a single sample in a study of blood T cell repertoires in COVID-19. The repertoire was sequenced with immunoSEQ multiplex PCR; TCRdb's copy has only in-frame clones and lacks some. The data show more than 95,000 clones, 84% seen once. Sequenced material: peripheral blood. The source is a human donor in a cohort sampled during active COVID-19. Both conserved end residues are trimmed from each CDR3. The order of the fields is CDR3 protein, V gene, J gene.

CDR3aa: ASSLAGTGKAF
v_gene: TRBV7-2
j_gene: TRBJ1-1

CDR3aa: ASSLSTGSYYGYT
v_gene: TRBV27
j_gene: TRBJ1-2

CDR3aa: ASSLKPANTGELF
v_gene: TRBV5-5
j_gene: TRBJ2-2

CDR3aa: ASSEAWGDEAF
v_gene: TRBV2
j_gene: TRBJ1-1

CDR3aa: ASSPRQGHTEAF
v_gene: TRBV18
j_gene: TRBJ1-1

CDR3aa: ASSLGGYDQPQH
v_gene: TRBV7-8
j_gene: TRBJ1-5

CDR3aa: AIRGGDSYNEQF
v_gene: TRBV10-3
j_gene: TRBJ2-1

CDR3aa: ASSTNGLAGQETQY
v_gene: TRBV27
j_gene: TRBJ2-5

CDR3aa: SVSRISQETQY
v_gene: TRBV29-1
j_gene: TRBJ2-5

CDR3aa: ASSPRRERAEQY
v_gene: TRBV27
j_gene: TRBJ2-7

CDR3aa: ASSLRVNYGYT
v_gene: TRBV12-3/TRBV12-4
j_gene: TRBJ1-2

CDR3aa: ASSPGLEWGTQY
v_gene: TRBV27
j_gene: TRBJ2-5

CDR3aa: ASSEYTGTPQGDEQF
v_gene: TRBV10-2
j_gene: TRBJ2-1

CDR3aa: ASSASFGGLGTEAF
v_gene: TRBV6-1
j_gene: TRBJ1-1

CDR3aa: ASSHGGLAGASLGETQY
v_gene: TRBV5-1
j_gene: TRBJ2-5

CDR3aa: ASSSSRDRGQNEQF
v_gene: TRBV5-4
j_gene: TRBJ2-1

CDR3aa: SVREEVRRNYGYT
v_gene: TRBV29-1
j_gene: TRBJ1-2

CDR3aa: ASRAGGSSYNEQF
v_gene: TRBV19
j_gene: TRBJ2-1

CDR3aa: ASGSLAGGWTEAF
v_gene: TRBV6-5
j_gene: TRBJ1-1

CDR3aa: ASRVGTGGPPSYEQY
v_gene: TRBV11-2
j_gene: TRBJ2-7

CDR3aa: ASSQGIRNEQF
v_gene: TRBV18
j_gene: TRBJ2-1

CDR3aa: ASSQYSGANEQY
v_gene: TRBV4-1
j_gene: TRBJ2-7

CDR3aa: ASSEKGQGLREQY
v_gene: TRBV6-1
j_gene: TRBJ2-7

CDR3aa: ASSEAAQGTHRIAYNEQF
v_gene: TRBV6-1
j_gene: TRBJ2-1

CDR3aa: ASSLGAGYEQY
v_gene: TRBV7-9
j_gene: TRBJ2-7

CDR3aa: ASSYGLTGNYGYT
v_gene: TRBV6-5
j_gene: TRBJ1-2

CDR3aa: ASSVTGAGVYGYT
v_gene: TRBV5-6
j_gene: TRBJ1-2

CDR3aa: ASSYVQNTEAF
v_gene: TRBV6-5
j_gene: TRBJ1-1

CDR3aa: ASSPGTGGGSPLH
v_gene: TRBV4-3
j_gene: TRBJ1-6

CDR3aa: ASSSPRQRV
v_gene: TRBV11-2
j_gene: TRBJ1-2

CDR3aa: ASSPNFVHGYT
v_gene: TRBV9
j_gene: TRBJ1-2

CDR3aa: ASSGGQGGHEQY
v_gene: TRBV11-3
j_gene: TRBJ2-7

CDR3aa: ATSRDSNYGYT
v_gene: TRBV15
j_gene: TRBJ1-2

CDR3aa: ASRDRARDGYT
v_gene: TRBV2
j_gene: TRBJ1-2

CDR3aa: ASSVEAQGAYYGYT
v_gene: TRBV9
j_gene: TRBJ1-2

CDR3aa: ASSSDQTYTEAF
v_gene: TRBV7-9
j_gene: TRBJ1-1

CDR3aa: ASSPRQVDEQY
v_gene: TRBV7-9
j_gene: TRBJ2-7

CDR3aa: SGQDRTYEQY
v_gene: TRBV29-1
j_gene: TRBJ2-7

CDR3aa: ASSVPGFGYT
v_gene: TRBV9
j_gene: TRBJ1-2

CDR3aa: ASSQRESTDTQY
v_gene: TRBV4-3
j_gene: TRBJ2-3

CDR3aa: ASSADRLSPLH
v_gene: TRBV27
j_gene: TRBJ1-6

CDR3aa: ASSLKSGNEQF
v_gene: TRBV7-3
j_gene: TRBJ2-1

CDR3aa: ASSESRGLQETQY
v_gene: TRBV6-1
j_gene: TRBJ2-5

CDR3aa: ASSQRRGFRTDTQY
v_gene: TRBV7-2
j_gene: TRBJ2-3

CDR3aa: ASRMRLGTDNQPQH
v_gene: TRBV19
j_gene: TRBJ1-5

CDR3aa: ASSPPGTSGNTGELF
v_gene: TRBV7-3
j_gene: TRBJ2-2

CDR3aa: ASSPRRARVKETQY
v_gene: TRBV9
j_gene: TRBJ2-5

CDR3aa: ASSLVLLGNTEAF
v_gene: TRBV5-8
j_gene: TRBJ1-1

CDR3aa: ASSISGGDQGETQY
v_gene: TRBV19
j_gene: TRBJ2-5

CDR3aa: AGLAGGNTGELF
v_gene: TRBV28
j_gene: TRBJ2-2

CDR3aa: ASSTTIAGGLFGQETQY
v_gene: TRBV11-3
j_gene: TRBJ2-5

CDR3aa: ASSPQGWGTDTQY
v_gene: TRBV7-9
j_gene: TRBJ2-3